This TCR beta chain is from a study of T cells in Graves' hyperthyroidism and ophthalmopathy. The hyperthyroidism patients had all been newly diagnosed, and their disease duration was under 2 months. Their ages ranged from 18 to 65 years. Clinical symptoms, serum thyroxine, TRAb, thyroid ultrasound and orbital computed tomography established diagnosis. TCR beta CDR3 regions were amplified from RNA. The HTBI primer set was used in a first-round RT-PCR of the TCR CDR3. TCRdb redid the calling of the multiplex PCR reads with MiXCR, one entry per CDR3 protein. The sample has a few hundred thousand distinct CDR3 sequences; approximately 15% are singletons. The CDR3 spans 13 residues. Trimming shortened V by 6 bases and J by 3 bases, and 12 bases separated the two germline ends.

Material: blood. This receptor was obtained from a woman aged 40 to 49 with Graves' hyperthyroidism. V is TRBV12-3 or TRBV12-4 and J is TRBJ2-7; D may be TRBD1 (5 bases). For the CDR3, the DNA is TGTGCCAGCAGCCCCGACAGCTACTACGAGCAGTACTTC. It codes for CASSPDSYYEQYF.